This T cell receptor (beta chain) was profiled in a study of T cell changes during pregnancy in multiple sclerosis. Some clones are missing from TCRdb's copy, which holds only in-frame ones; the method was immunoSEQ multiplex PCR. The sample comprises approximately 42,000 clones, around four fifths of which are singletons, and about 0.64% rests with the top ten. The CDR3 loop spans 14 amino acids. CDR1 is MNHEY and CDR2 is SMNVEV in the germline V gene (reference sequence). The germline V and J ends were trimmed by 5 bases and 4 bases, with 13 bases remaining between them. The receptor's source is a female donor with multiple sclerosis, enrolled in a pregnancy study. The material sequenced was CD4+ T cells from peripheral blood mononuclear cells, taken before pregnancy. The chain combines TRBV27 with TRBJ2-3; D is undetermined. CDR3: CASSPNTYPDTQYF. The CDR3 nucleotides are TGTGCCAGCAGTCCCAACACATACCCAGATACGCAGTATTTT.